Each of the 12 T cell receptor beta chains below was sequenced from the same sample in a study of CDR3 diversity in severe acne. TCRdb called the PCR reads again in MiXCR, with one record for every CDR3 protein. The sample lists 85,000 to 120,000 distinct CDR3 sequences, 45% to 60% occurring once. Sequencing was done on a sample of blood. The source is a male donor with acne.

This chain uses TRBV9 with TRBJ2-6; D gene unclear. V lost 3 bases, J lost 1 base, and 8 bases lay in between. Germline assignment: CDR1 SGDLS and CDR2 YYNGEE. The CDR3 loop spans 15 amino acids. The CDR3 loop reads CASSDGVSGANVLTF. The CDR3 region has the DNA TGTGCCAGCAGCGATGGGGTATCTGGGGCCAACGTCCTGACTTTC.

This clonotype is a singleton in its sample. The chain combines TRBV7-6 with TRBJ2-7, with D perhaps being TRBD1 or TRBD2 (5 bases each). The CDR3 totals 14 residues. Germline CDR1 SGHVS, CDR2 FNYEAQ. Between the trimmed V and J ends, which lost 5 bases and 2 bases, there was a span of 13 bases. The CDR3 sequence: CASSGRDPTYEQYF. The CDR3 DNA reads TGTGCCAGCAGCGGTCGGGACCCCACCTACGAGCAGTACTTC.

This clonotype has a handful of counts. The V call is TRBV14, the J call TRBJ1-4, with D unresolved. V shed 3 bases and J shed 0 bases, with 8 bases lying between them. The CDR3 covers 15 residues. The germline V gene has CDR1 SGHDN and CDR2 FVKESK. The CDR3 here is CASSQISSTNEKLFF. Written as DNA, the CDR3 is TGTGCCAGCAGCCAGATCAGCTCAACTAATGAAAAACTGTTTTTT.

In regard to this clonotype: One junction end does not reproduce the germline sequence, and a read error may be involved. V gene TRBV7-7 combines with J gene TRBJ2-5; possibly TRBD1 for D (6 bases). The germline gives CDR1 SSHAT, CDR2 FNYEAQ (reference sequence). The CDR3 totals 16 residues. CDR3 sequence: CASSSRDNKLLETQYF. The DNA for the CDR3 is TGTGCTAGCAGCTCCCGGGACAACAAATTGTTGGAGACCCAGTACTTC. The full variable domain, in which reference TRBV7-7 and TRBJ2-5 provide the parts outside the CDR3, is GAGVSQSPRYKVTKRGQDVTLRCDPISSHATLYWYQQALGQGPEFLTYFNYEAQPDKSGLPSDRFSAERPEGSISTLTIQRTEQRDSAMYRCASSSRDNKLLETQYFGPGTRLLVL.

The chain has TRBV2 and TRBJ2-7; 7 positions match TRBD1. This CDR3 contains 15 residues. V was clipped by 4 bases and J by 2 bases; unmatched bases: 8. Germline assignment: CDR1 SNHLY and CDR2 FYNNEI. CDR3 sequence reads: CASSVDRAFPYEQYF. CDR3 nucleotides: TGTGCCAGCAGTGTAGACAGGGCATTCCCCTACGAGCAGTACTTC. The variable domain in full, completed from reference TRBV2 and TRBJ2-7, reads EPEVTQTPSHQVTQMGQEVILRCVPISNHLYFYWYRQILGQKVEFLVSFYNNEISEKSEIFDDQFSVERPDGSNFTLKIRSTKLEDSAMYFCASSVDRAFPYEQYFGPGTRLTVT.

The CDR3 nucleotides read TGCAGTGCCCTAACGTCATCCGGGACAGGGTTCCCCTACGAGCAGTACTTC. Protein sequence: CSALTSSGTGFPYEQYF. The J gene is TRBJ2-7, the V gene TRBV20-1; 9 nucleotides match TRBD1. V was clipped by 6 bases and J by 2 bases; unmatched bases: 17. This CDR3 spans 17 amino acids. Germline-derived CDR1 and CDR2 are DFQATT and SNEGSKA (reference sequence).

This clonotype was found a few times. The V call is TRBV19, the J call TRBJ2-7, with D unclear. Germline V gives CDR1 LNHDA, CDR2 SQIVND (reference sequence). The CDR3 is 13 residues long. V lost 7 bases, J lost 0 bases, and 10 bases lay in between. CDR3 protein: CASNSVISYEQYF. CDR3 bases: TGTGCCAGTAACAGCGTCATCTCCTACGAGCAGTACTTC.

In its sample, this clonotype ranks as medium-sized. V and J are TRBV6-1 and TRBJ2-7, with 13 positions matching TRBD2. Per the germline V gene, CDR1 is MNHNS and CDR2 is SASEGT. The CDR3 has 15 residues. Losses at the gene ends were 3 bases for V and 1 base for J; bases not matched to a gene: 0. The CDR3 nucleotides are TGTGCCAGCAGTGAGGGACTAGCGGGATCCTACGAGCAGTACTTC. Translating it yields CASSEGLAGSYEQYF.

This clonotype is judged medium-sized. The CDR3 DNA reads as TGTGCCAGCAGCTTGACTAGCGGGAAGTACGAGCAGTACTTC. Its protein product is CASSLTSGKYEQYF. The J gene is TRBJ2-7, the V gene TRBV5-5, with 10 bases aligning to TRBD2. The V segment lost 1 base and the J segment 4 bases; nucleotides outside the gene matches: 2. In germline, CDR1 is SGHKS, CDR2 YYEKEE (reference sequence). CDR3 length equals 14 residues.

The chain employs TRBV29-1 and TRBJ2-5; D not certain. Germline CDR1 SQVTM, CDR2 ANQGSEA. This CDR3 is 10 amino acids long. V gave up 5 bases and J gave up 2 bases, with 3 bases separating them. CDR3 nucleotide sequence: TGCAGCGTTCGGCAAGAGACCCAGTACTTC. Encoded protein: CSVRQETQYF.

In its sample, this clonotype was seen a few times. The chain is built from TRBV29-1 and TRBJ2-5, with D perhaps being TRBD1 or TRBD2 (5 bases each). CDR3 size: 15 residues. In germline, CDR1 is SQVTM, CDR2 ANQGSEA. V was cut by 7 bases and J by 0 bases, with 18 bases left in between. Here the CDR3 reads CSAEGSGRNQETQYF. CDR3 nucleotides: TGCAGCGCCGAGGGGTCGGGACGTAACCAAGAGACCCAGTACTTC.

The sample holds many counts of this clonotype. The J gene is TRBJ2-1, the V gene TRBV14; TRBD2 is a possible D gene (5 bases). V was trimmed by 1 base and J by 6 bases, leaving 22 bases between them. CDR3 length: 18 amino acids. CDR1 and CDR2 (germline): SGHDN, FVKESK. The CDR3 nucleotides read TGTGCCAGCAGCCAAGGTCGAGGGATAGCGCGGGTAGGCAATGAGCAGTTCTTC. This gives the protein CASSQGRGIARVGNEQFF. Combining the CDR3 with reference TRBV14 and TRBJ2-1 gives the whole variable domain EAGVTQFPSHSVIEKGQTVTLRCDPISGHDNLYWYRRVMGKEIKFLLHFVKESKQDESGMPNNRFLAERTGGTYSTLKVQPAELEDSGVYFCASSQGRGIARVGNEQFFGPGTRLTVL.